A single sample gave rise to the 20 T cell receptor beta chains below, sequenced in a study of cytomegalovirus exposure and HLA in healthy donors. 13 Jbeta primers and 60 Vbeta primers were used for the PCR. Generated by immunoSEQ multiplex PCR, the TCRdb table keeps only in-frame clones and is missing some. The repertoire has approximately 190,000 clones, 81% of them found once; the top ten carry roughly 3.6%. Input material: PBMCs. The receptors were sampled from a man aged 40-49 years in good health and CMV-seropositive.

This clone was seen a few times. J is TRBJ1-6 and V is TRBV7-9; 7 nucleotides agree with TRBD1. CDR3 size: 14 residues. Per germline, CDR1 SEHNR and CDR2 FQNEAQ (reference sequence). Losses at the gene ends were 5 bases for V and 7 bases for J; bases not matched to a gene: 5. The CDR3 coding sequence is TGTGCCAGCAGCCCTGGACAGGTGAATTCACCCCTCCACTTT. It yields the protein CASSPGQVNSPLHF. Variable domain in full (rest from reference TRBV7-9 and TRBJ1-6): DTGVSQNPRHKITKRGQNVTFRCDPISEHNRLYWYRQTLGQGPEFLTYFQNEAQLEKSRLLSDRFSAERPKGSFSTLEIQRTEQGDSAMYLCASSPGQVNSPLHFGNGTRLTVT.

The rearrangement links TRBV4-2 to TRBJ2-7; tentative D call: TRBD1 (6 bases). This CDR3 spans 16 amino acids. Germline-derived CDR1 and CDR2 are LGHNA and YNFKEQ. With 0 bases removed from V and 3 bases from J, the gap between germline ends came to 15 bases. Here the CDR3 DNA reads TGTGCCAGCAGCCAAGAGAGGACAGTCCTTTTCTACGAGCAGTACTTC. Translated: CASSQERTVLFYEQYF.

The chain couples TRBV28 to TRBJ2-7; 9 positions agree with TRBD2. The trim removed 3 bases at V and 2 bases at J, leaving 8 bases unmatched. The CDR3 spans 16 residues. Per germline, CDR1 MDHEN and CDR2 SYDVKM. The CDR3 DNA reads as TGTGCCAGCAGTTTTACAAGCGGGAGGCCCACCTACGAGCAGTACTTC. It is translated as CASSFTSGRPTYEQYF.

The chain recombines TRBV5-1 with TRBJ2-7; D gene ambiguous. The germline V gene has CDR1 SGHRS and CDR2 YFSETQ. This CDR3 is built from 15 residues. Trimming pared 1 base from V and 1 base from J, leaving 12 bases between. Here the CDR3 reads CASSLSSDTSYEQYF. The CDR3 DNA sequence: TGCGCCAGCAGCTTGTCGTCAGACACTTCCTACGAGCAGTACTTC. Combining the CDR3 with reference TRBV5-1 and TRBJ2-7 gives the whole variable domain KAGVTQTPRYLIKTRGQQVTLSCSPISGHRSVSWYQQTPGQGLQFLFEYFSETQRNKGNFPGRFSGRQFSNSRSEMNVSTLELGDSALYLCASSLSSDTSYEQYFGPGTRLTVT.

The rearrangement links TRBV5-1 to TRBJ2-7; 13 bases are shared with TRBD2. The CDR3 has 14 residues. Trimming at V came to 4 bases and at J to 6 bases, leaving 4 bases not matched to a gene. Looked up from germline, CDR1 is SGHRS and CDR2 is YFSETQ. CDR3 loop: CASSHTSGRAEQYF. CDR3 coding DNA: TGCGCCAGCAGCCACACTAGCGGGAGGGCCGAGCAGTACTTC. The full variable domain, in which reference TRBV5-1 and TRBJ2-7 provide the parts outside the CDR3, is KAGVTQTPRYLIKTRGQQVTLSCSPISGHRSVSWYQQTPGQGLQFLFEYFSETQRNKGNFPGRFSGRQFSNSRSEMNVSTLELGDSALYLCASSHTSGRAEQYFGPGTRLTVT.

This chain connects TRBV7-8 to TRBJ2-7, with a weak D call TRBD1 (5 bases). The germline gives CDR1 SGHVS, CDR2 FQNEAQ. This CDR3 contains 14 residues. The ends were cut back, 1 base at V and 2 bases at J, with 9 bases in the middle. This chain's CDR3 is CASSLVGAAYEQYF. CDR3 DNA: TGTGCCAGCAGCTTAGTAGGGGCCGCCTACGAGCAGTACTTC.

The chain has TRBV6-5 and TRBJ2-2; 8 bases agree with TRBD2. This CDR3 contains 13 residues. Germline loops: CDR1 MNHEY, CDR2 SVGAGI. V was clipped by 6 bases and J by 6 bases; unmatched bases: 3. CDR3 region: CASSPTSAGELFF. The CDR3 region has the DNA TGTGCCAGCAGCCCGACTAGCGCCGGGGAGCTGTTTTTT.

The V gene is TRBV5-1, the J gene TRBJ1-6; D gene ambiguous. The CDR3 is 14 amino acids. Trimming shortened V by 5 bases and J by 3 bases, and 9 bases separated the two germline ends. Germline V CDR1 and CDR2: SGHRS, YFSETQ. CDR3 region: CASSVGDYNSPLHF. The CDR3 DNA reads TGCGCCAGCAGTGTCGGGGACTATAATTCACCCCTCCACTTT.

The chain recombines TRBV7-9 with TRBJ2-3; 7 nucleotides align to TRBD1. CDR1 and CDR2 from the germline V gene are SEHNR and FQNEAQ (reference sequence). The CDR3 is 13 amino acids. V was pared by 7 bases and J by 11 bases, with 12 bases of the junction left unmatched. The CDR3 region is CASNSGGRLKQYF. CDR3 DNA sequence: TGTGCCAGCAACTCAGGGGGAAGGTTGAAGCAGTATTTT. Full variable domain (missing parts from reference TRBV7-9 and TRBJ2-3): DTGVSQNPRHKITKRGQNVTFRCDPISEHNRLYWYRQTLGQGPEFLTYFQNEAQLEKSRLLSDRFSAERPKGSFSTLEIQRTEQGDSAMYLCASNSGGRLKQYFGPGTRLTVL.

The chain couples TRBV27 to TRBJ2-7, with TRBD2 identical over 12 bases. Per germline, CDR1 MNHEY and CDR2 SMNVEV (reference sequence). Trimming took 8 bases from V and 6 from J; bases not matched to a gene: 8. The CDR3 is 14 amino acids. The CDR3 nucleotides read TGTGCCAGCTGGGCCCTAGCGGGGGGGCGCGAGCAGTACTTC. Protein: CASWALAGGREQYF.

The chain recombines TRBV7-2 with TRBJ2-5; 10 nucleotides agree with TRBD2. Germline trimming cut 5 bases from V and 6 bases from J; bases unmatched to any gene: 12. The CDR3 spans 16 residues. Germline CDR1 SGHTA, CDR2 FQGNSA. The DNA of the CDR3 is TGTGCCAGCAGCACACAAGGAGCGGGGGGGCCCAAGACCCAGTACTTC. It encodes CASSTQGAGGPKTQYF. The entire variable domain, with the rest obtained from reference TRBV7-2 and TRBJ2-5, is as follows: GAGVSQSPSNKVTEKGKDVELRCDPISGHTALYWYRQSLGQGLEFLIYFQGNSAPDKSGLPSDRFSAERTGGSVSTLTIQRTQQEDSAVYLCASSTQGAGGPKTQYFGPGTRLLVL.

This clone came up a few times. This chain links TRBV9 with TRBJ2-5; TRBD2 is a possible D gene (5 bases). The V gene lost 2 bases and the J gene lost 5 bases, with 16 bases spanning the gap. CDR3 length: 15 amino acids. In germline, CDR1 is SGDLS, CDR2 YYNGEE. CDR3 residues: CASSVMGLEVETQYF. The CDR3 DNA reads TGTGCCAGCAGCGTTATGGGTTTGGAGGTGGAGACCCAGTACTTC.

The chain uses TRBV14 and TRBJ1-2; a possible D gene is TRBD1 (6 bases). CDR1 is SGHDN and CDR2 is FVKESK in the germline V gene. This CDR3 has 20 residues. The V gene lost 1 base and the J gene lost 4 bases, with 28 bases spanning the gap. The CDR3 region has the DNA TGTGCCAGCAGCCAAGCCCTAATAGGACAGTCACCCTCGCTATCCTATGGCTACACCTTC. Translation: CASSQALIGQSPSLSYGYTF.

The chain recombines TRBV7-9 with TRBJ2-1, with TRBD2 matching over 10 bases. Unmatched junction bases numbered 5, after V lost 1 base and J lost 5 bases. The germline gives CDR1 SEHNR, CDR2 FQNEAQ (reference sequence). CDR3 length: 16 residues. Here the CDR3 reads CASSLGTLAGDNEQFF. CDR3 DNA sequence: TGTGCCAGCAGCTTAGGCACCCTAGCGGGAGACAATGAGCAGTTCTTC.

There are a few counts of this clone. The gene calls are TRBV25-1 and TRBJ2-1, with 10 bases matching TRBD1. Per germline, CDR1 MGHDK and CDR2 SYGVNS. This CDR3 has 17 residues. Unmatched junction bases numbered 7, after V lost 1 base and J lost 4 bases. The DNA for the CDR3 is TGTGCCAGCAGTGAATGGGGGACAGGGGCCTCGTACAATGAGCAGTTCTTC. It is translated as CASSEWGTGASYNEQFF.

This clone was detected a few times. The V gene is TRBV10-3, the J gene TRBJ2-2; the D gene is possibly TRBD1 (5 bases). Trimming stripped 6 bases from V and 7 bases from J, with 15 bases between. The germline V gene has CDR1 ENHRY and CDR2 SYGVKD. CDR3 length equals 14 residues. CDR3 amino acids: CAISPPDSSGELFF. As DNA, the CDR3 is TGTGCCATCAGCCCCCCCGACAGCAGCGGGGAGCTGTTTTTT.

The chain links TRBV30 to TRBJ2-5; 11 nucleotides match TRBD1. CDR3 length: 14 amino acids. V was pared by 2 bases and J by 5 bases, with 4 bases of the junction left unmatched. CDR1 GTSNPN and CDR2 SVGIG come from the germline V gene (reference sequence). CDR3 in amino acids: CAWSPGTGGETQYF. The CDR3 bases are TGTGCCTGGAGTCCCGGGACAGGGGGTGAGACCCAGTACTTC.

This chain connects TRBV2 to TRBJ1-6; tentatively, D is TRBD1 (6 bases). V lost 6 bases, J lost 7 bases, and 19 bases lay in between. Germline V gene sequence: CDR1 SNHLY, CDR2 FYNNEI. This CDR3 has 16 amino acids. This chain's CDR3 is CASRDWTEGWNSPLHF. CDR3 DNA sequence: TGTGCCAGCAGAGACTGGACAGAGGGATGGAATTCACCCCTCCACTTT. Full variable domain (rest looked up from reference TRBV2 and TRBJ1-6): EPEVTQTPSHQVTQMGQEVILRCVPISNHLYFYWYRQILGQKVEFLVSFYNNEISEKSEIFDDQFSVERPDGSNFTLKIRSTKLEDSAMYFCASRDWTEGWNSPLHFGNGTRLTVT.

The rearrangement joins TRBV10-3 to TRBJ2-7; D perhaps matches TRBD2 (5 bases). CDR1 is ENHRY, CDR2 SYGVKD, per germline. Trimming pared 6 bases from V and 6 bases from J, leaving 9 bases between. The CDR3 is 11 amino acids. The DNA for the CDR3 is TGTGCCATCAGCGCGGGTGGCGAGCAGTACTTC. Amino acids: CAISAGGEQYF.

The genes are TRBV5-5 and TRBJ2-1; D remains unclear. Looked up from germline, CDR1 is SGHKS and CDR2 is YYEKEE (reference sequence). This CDR3 comprises 12 residues. The V end was cut by 0 bases, the J end by 10 bases, with 8 bases between. Here the CDR3 DNA reads TGTGCCAGCAGCTTGGTCCCCCTCGAGCAGTTCTTC. It codes for CASSLVPLEQFF. Together with reference TRBV5-5 and TRBJ2-1, the CDR3 gives the full variable domain: DAGVTQSPTHLIKTRGQQVTLRCSPISGHKSVSWYQQVLGQGPQFIFQYYEKEERGRGNFPDRFSARQFPNYSSELNVNALLLGDSALYLCASSLVPLEQFFGPGTRLTVL.